A selection of T cell receptor beta chains follows, all from one sample in a study of blood T cell repertoires in COVID-19. TCRdb's copy holds only in-frame clones and misses some; the assay was immunoSEQ multiplex PCR. Of about 240,000 clones listed, around 88% are singletons. Input material: PBMCs or T cells enriched from blood (not recorded which). These receptors were obtained from a woman in her thirties or forties with acute COVID-19. The CDR3 runs from the conserved cysteine through the conserved F or W. Fields, in order: clone size, D gene, V gene, J gene, CDR3 DNA, CDR3 protein. The D gene is left open where the match is weak. Clone sizes are given selectively: once, few, many, or a class where the clone is expanded.

-,-,TRBV30,TRBJ1-2,TGTGCCTGTTATCGGGGGAACTATGGCTACACCTTC,CACYRGNYGYTF
once,TRBD1,TRBV2,TRBJ1-4,TGTGCCAGCAGTGCCGGGACAGGGGGCGTTCGTGAAAAACTGTTTTTT,CASSAGTGGVREKLFF
-,TRBD1,TRBV27,TRBJ1-1,TGTGCCAGCAGTCCCCGGACAGGGGATATGAACACTGAAGCTTTCTTT,CASSPRTGDMNTEAFF
-,TRBD1,TRBV24-1,TRBJ1-1,TGTGCCACCAGGGAAACAGGGGAAGGCACTGAAGCTTTCTTT,CATRETGEGTEAFF
-,-,TRBV6-5,TRBJ2-2,TGTGCCAGCAGTTTAACACTAGACTTCACCGAAGGGGAGCTGTTTTTT,CASSLTLDFTEGELFF
-,TRBD2,TRBV19,TRBJ2-3,TGTGCCAGTAGTATTTTATTCTCGCGGGAGGCGACAGATACGCAGTATTTT,CASSILFSREATDTQYF
once,-,TRBV7-8,TRBJ1-1,TGTGCCAGCAGCCCGAGGGCAATGATGTCTGAAGCTTTCTTT,CASSPRAMMSEAFF
-,TRBD1,TRBV18,TRBJ2-7,TGTGCCAGCTCACCCCCCGGGACAGGGGTTCGCGAGCAGTACTTC,CASSPPGTGVREQYF
-,TRBD2,TRBV19,TRBJ2-2,TGTGCCACTCAAAGCGGGAGGGCGAGCACCGGGGAGCTGTTTTTT,CATQSGRASTGELFF
-,-,TRBV10-1,TRBJ2-2,TGCGCCAGCAGCTCATCGGGCACCGGGGAGCTGTTTTTT,CASSSSGTGELFF
-,-,TRBV14,TRBJ1-1,TGTGCCAGCAGCCAAGATAGTGAGCGGATGAACACTGAAGCTTTCTTT,CASSQDSERMNTEAFF
-,-,TRBV29-1,TRBJ2-1,TGCAGCGTCGACCCGGGAACGAGCTCCTACAATGAGCAGTTCTTC,CSVDPGTSSYNEQFF
-,-,TRBV5-1,TRBJ2-7,TGCGCCATCGTTCCACTGAGCTCCTACGAGCAGTACTTC,CAIVPLSSYEQYF
-,-,TRBV27,TRBJ2-5,TGTGCCAGCAGCCCCGACCTGACAGATGAAGAGACCCAGTACTTC,CASSPDLTDEETQYF
-,-,TRBV6-5,TRBJ1-3,TGTGCCAGCAGTTACTCCGGGATCATTGCGGGAAACACCATATATTTT,CASSYSGIIAGNTIYF
-,TRBD1,TRBV19,TRBJ1-3,TGTGCCAGTAGTCTAAGACAGGGTACTCCTGGAAACACCATATATTTT,CASSLRQGTPGNTIYF
-,TRBD1,TRBV25-1,TRBJ1-1,TGTGCCAGCACCCCGGACAGGGGTGTCTCTGAAGCTTTCTTT,CASTPDRGVSEAFF
-,-,TRBV27,TRBJ2-2,TGTGCCACTTCGATAGGAGCGGGGGAGCTGTTTTTT,CATSIGAGELFF
-,-,TRBV2,TRBJ1-4,TGTGCCAGCAGCCCCGGGGTGGGTGAAAAACTGTTTTTT,CASSPGVGEKLFF
-,TRBD1,TRBV19,TRBJ1-5,TGTGCCAGTAGATTGCGGGACAGGGGCAATCAGCCCCAGCATTTT,CASRLRDRGNQPQHF
-,-,TRBV9,TRBJ1-3,TGTGCCAGCAGCGTAGGGCGGCAGGGGAGCACCATATATTTT,CASSVGRQGSTIYF
-,TRBD2,TRBV5-1,TRBJ2-3,TGCGCCAGCAGCTCTTGGACTAGCGGGAGGGCCTTTGCAGATACGCAGTATTTT,CASSSWTSGRAFADTQYF
-,-,TRBV5-1,TRBJ1-1,TGCGCCAGCAGCTTGCAGGGAACACTGAACACTGAAGCTTTCTTT,CASSLQGTLNTEAFF
-,TRBD2,TRBV5-6,TRBJ2-3,TGTGCCAGCAGCTTAAGTAGCGGGAGGGCCCTAGATACGCAGTATTTT,CASSLSSGRALDTQYF
-,TRBD1,TRBV15,TRBJ1-6,TGTGCCACCAGCAGAGTTTTACAGGGGGCTTCACCCCTCCACTTT,CATSRVLQGASPLHF
few,TRBD1,TRBV5-4,TRBJ1-2,TGTGCCAGCAGCTTGGGCCGGGACAGGGTCTCCTATGGCTACACCTTC,CASSLGRDRVSYGYTF
-,TRBD1,TRBV5-6,TRBJ2-7,TGTGCCAGCAGGGACAGGGGTAATTCGTACGAGCAGTACTTC,CASRDRGNSYEQYF
-,-,TRBV5-1,TRBJ2-1,TGCGCCAGCAGCTTAGAGGGGGTTGAGCAGTTCTTC,CASSLEGVEQFF
-,-,TRBV6-2/TRBV6-3,TRBJ1-4,TGTGCCAGCAGCCCGGATGGATCCATATTCGGGGAAAAACTGTTTTTT,CASSPDGSIFGEKLFF